The present TCR beta chain was sequenced within a study of blood T cells in healthy people across ages. The CDR3 is 16 amino acids. The germline gives CDR1 KGHSH, CDR2 LQKENI. V lost 0 bases to trimming and J lost 5 bases, with 11 bases between them. Overall study results and limits: When one million T cells were used, diversity estimates were thought to be underestimates.

The use of a sample-barcoded 5' primer and a J-beta primer mix characterized a second PCR of roughly 6 to 11 cycles. Samples each returned at least 3 million CDR3-containing paired-end reads. TCRdb reprocessed the 5' RACE reads via MiXCR and lists one record per CDR3 protein. Among around 870,000 distinct CDR3 sequences listed, less than 35% were seen once. The sample holds a few counts of this clonotype. Its antigen is unknown. Each sample gave at least 7 million isolated PBMCs. Extraction yielded at least 5 micrograms of total RNA per sample. Sequences were obtained from blood. The sequence derives from a woman of 80 years or more in good health. The chain couples TRBV18 to TRBJ2-6; a weak D match, TRBD2 (7 bases). The CDR3 nucleotides read TGTGCCAGCTCACCACCGGGGGGGGCTCGGGCCAACGTCCTGACTTTC. Translated: CASSPPGGARANVLTF.